What follows describes a single TCR beta chain. Method: immunoSEQ multiplex PCR; TCRdb's copy keeps in-frame clones and lacks some. The sample contains fewer than 85,000 clones, around 93% of which appear only once. These data come from a study of brain T cells in children with intractable seizures. This CDR3 is built from 13 residues. V was shortened by 7 bases and J by 2 bases, with 10 bases between the two germline ends. Germline lookup yields CDR1 MDHEN and CDR2 SYDVKM. The TCR was taken from a boy under three years old with tuberous sclerosis and intractable seizures. The material sequenced was peripheral blood, taken at surgery. The rearrangement links TRBV28 to TRBJ2-3, with D possibly being TRBD2 (6 bases). The CDR3 DNA reads TGTGCCAGCACCCCGGGAGTCACAGATACGCAGTATTTT. This gives the protein CASTPGVTDTQYF. The entire variable domain, with the rest obtained from reference TRBV28 and TRBJ2-3, is as follows: DVKVTQSSRYLVKRTGEKVFLECVQDMDHENMFWYRQDPGLGLRLIYFSYDVKMKEKGDIPEGYSVSREKKERFSLILESASTNQTSMYLCASTPGVTDTQYFGPGTRLTVL.